This T cell receptor (beta chain) was found in a study of blood T cell repertoires in COVID-19. This CDR3 is 13 amino acids long. Trimming pared 6 bases from V and 4 bases from J, leaving 12 bases between. Per the original data handling: Cell counts per sample came from amplifying reference gene primers. Using immunoSEQ multiplex PCR, the repertoire was profiled, and TCRdb retains in-frame clones only, with some absent. That table furnishes V, J and clone size, whereas the DNA furnished D and trimming. The sample includes about 280,000 clones, 75% to 90% seen only once; the top ten take around 14%. During active infection, Seattle patients enrolled and were then monitored through disease.

This rearrangement joins TRBV12-3 or TRBV12-4 to TRBJ1-2; TRBD1 is a possible D gene (5 bases). Sequencing was performed on peripheral blood. This TCR was sampled from a woman aged 70-85 years with COVID-19, enrolled during active disease. The CDR3 nucleotides are TGTGCCAGCAGGCCACAGGAGCCCTATGGCTACACCTTC. Amino acids: CASRPQEPYGYTF.